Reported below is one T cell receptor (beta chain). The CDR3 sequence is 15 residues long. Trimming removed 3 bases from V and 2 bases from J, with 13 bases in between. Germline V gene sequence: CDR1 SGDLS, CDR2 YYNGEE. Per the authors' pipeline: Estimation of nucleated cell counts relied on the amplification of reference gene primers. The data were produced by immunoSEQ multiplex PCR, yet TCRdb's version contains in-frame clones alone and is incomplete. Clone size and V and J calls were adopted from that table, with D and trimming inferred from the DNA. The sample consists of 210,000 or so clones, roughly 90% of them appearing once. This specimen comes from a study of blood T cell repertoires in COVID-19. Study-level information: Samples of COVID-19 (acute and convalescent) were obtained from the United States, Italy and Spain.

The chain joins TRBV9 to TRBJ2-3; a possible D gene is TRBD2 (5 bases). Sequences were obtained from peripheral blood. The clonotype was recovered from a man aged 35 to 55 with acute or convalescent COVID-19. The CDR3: CASSAIAKNTDTQYF. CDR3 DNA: TGTGCCAGCAGCGCCATAGCGAAGAACACAGATACGCAGTATTTT.